A single sample is the source of the 31 T cell receptor beta chains below, sequenced in a study of shared clonotypes between healthy human individuals. Clones were read by immunoSEQ multiplex PCR, and TCRdb kept only the in-frame ones, dropping some. The data contain over a million clones, about 80% of them singletons. Sample: memory CD4+ T cells from PBMCs. Subset reported: CD45RA-negative fraction. All receptors come from a man aged 18 to 30 in good health. Some clones in this sample may be carry-over from other donors' samples.

This clone showed up just a few times. This chain connects TRBV5-6 to TRBJ2-3; TRBD2 matches at 10 bases. Germline-derived CDR1 and CDR2 are SGHDT and YYEEEE. J gave up 3 bases and V 4 bases, and 17 bases lay outside the gene matches. The CDR3 is made up of 19 amino acids. This CDR3 is CASSTGTPGLASRTDTQYF. CDR3 coding DNA: TGTGCCAGCAGCACCGGGACACCGGGACTAGCGTCGAGAACAGATACGCAGTATTTT.

This chain links TRBV7-2 with TRBJ1-5, with D possibly TRBD1 on 5 matching bases. Germline V gives CDR1 SGHTA, CDR2 FQGNSA. The CDR3 extends over 12 amino acids. Trimming removed 8 bases at V and 7 bases at J, with 12 bases between. The DNA for the CDR3 is TGTGCCAGCGGGGGATTCGGGCAGCCCCAGCATTTT. Its protein is CASGGFGQPQHF.

V is TRBV27 and J is TRBJ2-1; 9 bases fit TRBD2. J lost 8 bases, V lost 8 bases, and 16 bases had no gene match. This CDR3 contains 16 residues. CDR1 is MNHEY, CDR2 SMNVEV, per germline (reference sequence). CDR3 amino acids: CASSPRKLAGMDEQFF. In nucleotides, the CDR3 is TGTGCCAGCTCCCCCCGCAAACTAGCGGGCATGGATGAGCAGTTCTTC.

The J gene is TRBJ2-2, the V gene TRBV5-1, with D perhaps TRBD1 or TRBD2 (6 bases each). Per the germline V gene, CDR1 is SGHRS and CDR2 is YFSETQ. This CDR3 is built from 19 residues. V was cut by 3 bases and J by 4 bases, with 25 bases left in between. In nucleotides, the CDR3 is TGCGCCAGCAGCTCCGGCGGCCGGGGGCACCACCCCTTCACCGGGGAGCTGTTTTTT. This encodes CASSSGGRGHHPFTGELFF.

V gene TRBV5-1 combines with J gene TRBJ1-1; D may be TRBD1 (5 bases). Looked up from germline, CDR1 is SGHRS and CDR2 is YFSETQ. The CDR3 extends over 16 amino acids. The V gene lost 3 bases and the J gene lost 0 bases, with 15 bases spanning the gap. CDR3: CASSSLGGWVNTEAFF. CDR3 DNA: TGCGCCAGCAGCTCCTTGGGGGGTTGGGTGAACACTGAAGCTTTCTTT.

V usage is TRBV11-3 and J usage is TRBJ2-2; D is tentatively TRBD1 or TRBD2 (5 bases each). Trimming removed 1 base from V and 4 bases from J, with 13 bases in between. This CDR3 has 16 amino acids. Germline lookup yields CDR1 SGHNT and CDR2 YENEEA. CDR3 DNA sequence: TGTGCCAGCAGCTTAGGGGGCGGAGGTCGCACCGGGGAGCTGTTTTTT. It is translated as CASSLGGGGRTGELFF. The full variable domain, its missing parts supplied by reference TRBV11-3 and TRBJ2-2, is EAGVVQSPRYKIIEKKQPVAFWCNPISGHNTLYWYLQNLGQGPELLIRYENEEAVDDSQLPKDRFSAERLKGVDSTLKIQPAELGDSAVYLCASSLGGGGRTGELFFGEGSRLTVL.

In the case of this clone: Other DNA sequences within the sample encode an identical CDR3. The rearrangement joins TRBV29-1 to TRBJ2-1; D is ambiguous. Germline CDR1 and CDR2: SQVTM and ANQGSEA. This CDR3 spans 13 amino acids. Trimming stripped 3 bases from V and 5 bases from J, with 11 bases between. The CDR3 sequence: CSVEGNRDNEQFF. CDR3 bases: TGCAGCGTTGAGGGAAACCGTGACAATGAGCAGTTCTTC.

This rearrangement joins TRBV29-1 to TRBJ1-3, with D uncertain. The CDR3 is made up of 12 amino acids. V dropped 4 bases and J dropped 8 bases, with 12 bases sitting between them. Germline V gene data show CDR1 as SQVTM and CDR2 as ANQGSEA. In DNA form, the CDR3 reads TGCAGCGTTGGTCCATCGGCGGACACCATATATTTT. Encoded protein: CSVGPSADTIYF.

The chain carries TRBV30 and TRBJ1-3, with D perhaps TRBD1 (6 bases). Germline assignment: CDR1 GTSNPN and CDR2 SVGIG (reference sequence). The CDR3 sequence is 18 residues long. V dropped 1 base and J dropped 0 bases, with 19 bases sitting between them. CDR3 DNA: TGTGCCTGGAGTGATACTTCGGCCAGGGGTTTCTCTGGAAACACCATATATTTT. It encodes CAWSDTSARGFSGNTIYF.

The rearrangement links TRBV7-2 to TRBJ2-7, with 7 bases fitting TRBD2. This CDR3 has 14 residues. CDR1 and CDR2 (germline): SGHTA, FQGNSA. The J segment lost 0 bases and the V segment lost 5 bases, leaving 4 bases of the junction unmatched. CDR3 amino acids: CASSVGRSSYEQYF. The DNA for the CDR3 is TGTGCCAGCAGCGTCGGGAGGTCCTCCTACGAGCAGTACTTC.

This clone has more than one count but fewer than ten. The V and J genes are TRBV19 and TRBJ1-2, with TRBD1 identical over 10 bases. The CDR3 consists of 18 residues. Germline CDR1 LNHDA, CDR2 SQIVND (reference sequence). The V and J ends lost 5 bases and 4 bases, in that order; junction bases with no gene match: 16. CDR3 DNA: TGTGCCAGTAGTCCCCCCGGGTTAGACAGGGGGCTTCTCTATGGCTACACCTTC. It is translated as CASSPPGLDRGLLYGYTF.

The J gene is TRBJ2-3, the V gene TRBV29-1; D is unresolved. This CDR3 region has 14 residues. Looked up from germline, CDR1 is SQVTM and CDR2 is ANQGSEA. With 1 base removed from V and 0 bases from J, the gap between germline ends came to 8 bases. CDR3 DNA sequence: TGCAGCGTTGAAGTACGGGCAAGCACAGATACGCAGTATTTT. As protein: CSVEVRASTDTQYF.

This clone was found a few times. CDR3 nucleotide sequence: TGTGCCAGCAGTCAAAGAGGTGCAGATACGCAGTATTTT. Translation: CASSQRGADTQYF. The V call is TRBV7-2, the J call TRBJ2-3; D unclear. The CDR3 covers 13 residues. Trimming took off 6 bases at V and 4 bases at J, with 11 bases between the two ends. Germline V lookup: CDR1 SGHTA, CDR2 FQGNSA.

V usage is TRBV5-4 and J usage is TRBJ2-3; D possibly corresponds to TRBD1 (6 bases). This CDR3 is built from 15 residues. Germline lookup yields CDR1 SGHNT and CDR2 YYREEE (reference sequence). Trimming shortened V by 0 bases and J by 3 bases, and 11 bases separated the two germline ends. CDR3 residues: CASSLARTETDTQYF. The CDR3 DNA is TGTGCCAGCAGCTTGGCCCGGACAGAAACAGATACGCAGTATTTT. Using reference TRBV5-4 and TRBJ2-3 for the parts outside the CDR3, the full variable domain is ETGVTQSPTHLIKTRGQQVTLRCSSQSGHNTVSWYQQALGQGPQFIFQYYREEENGRGNFPPRFSGLQFPNYSSELNVNALELDDSALYLCASSLARTETDTQYFGPGTRLTVL.

This chain joins TRBV28 and TRBJ1-5; the D is unclear. The V gene lost 6 bases and the J gene lost 2 bases, with 14 bases spanning the gap. Germline V gene data show CDR1 as MDHEN and CDR2 as SYDVKM. This CDR3 region has 15 residues. CDR3 region: CASSPTGKGNQPQHF. The CDR3 DNA follows: TGTGCCAGCAGCCCTACCGGCAAGGGCAATCAGCCCCAGCATTTT.

J is TRBJ2-5 and V is TRBV28; 7 bases are a match to TRBD2. V shed 11 bases and J 5 bases; nucleotides not matched to a gene: 14. The V gene's germline CDR1 is MDHEN and CDR2 SYDVKM. The CDR3 consists of 14 residues. CDR3 bases: TGTGCCGGGGGGGGATCCCCCAGAAGGGAGACCCAGTACTTC. Encoded protein: CAGGGSPRRETQYF. The variable domain in full, completed from reference TRBV28 and TRBJ2-5, reads DVKVTQSSRYLVKRTGEKVFLECVQDMDHENMFWYRQDPGLGLRLIYFSYDVKMKEKGDIPEGYSVSREKKERFSLILESASTNQTSMYLCAGGGSPRRETQYFGPGTRLLVL.

The V gene is TRBV11-2, the J gene TRBJ2-1; 7 bases map to TRBD2. This CDR3 contains 18 residues. With V trimmed by 2 bases and J by 2 bases, 12 bases remained unmatched. Looked up from germline, CDR1 is SGHAT and CDR2 is FQNNGV. CDR3 coding DNA: TGTGCCAGCAGCTTACAGCTCCGGCGGGAGCGCACCTACAATGAGCAGTTCTTC. It specifies CASSLQLRRERTYNEQFF. The full variable domain, rest sourced from reference TRBV11-2 and TRBJ2-1, is EAGVAQSPRYKIIEKRQSVAFWCNPISGHATLYWYQQILGQGPKLLIQFQNNGVVDDSQLPKDRFSAERLKGVDSTLKIQPAKLEDSAVYLCASSLQLRRERTYNEQFFGPGTRLTVL.

The chain is built from TRBV21-1 and TRBJ2-7. TRBV21-1 represents a pseudogene. The CDR3 contains 19 residues. CDR3 in DNA: TGTGCCAGCAGCAAACGGACGAACGTGGCGGGGACACCTTCCTACGAGCAGTACTTC. Translated, it gives CASSKRTNVAGTPSYEQYF.

The genes are TRBV5-5 and TRBJ2-7; maybe TRBD1 (6 bases). Germline-derived CDR1 and CDR2 are SGHKS and YYEKEE (reference sequence). The V end lost 5 bases, the J end lost 3 bases, and 18 bases lay between the germline ends. This CDR3 comprises 15 residues. CDR3 protein: CASREPGHSGYEQYF. The CDR3 DNA sequence: TGTGCCAGCAGAGAACCGGGACACTCGGGCTACGAGCAGTACTTC.

The chain recombines TRBV18 with TRBJ2-5, with TRBD2 matching 9 bases. The V gene's germline CDR1 is KGHSH and CDR2 LQKENI. CDR3 length equals 14 residues. J was trimmed by 4 bases and V by 3 bases; bases with no gene match: 3. The CDR3 nucleotides are TGTGCCAGCTCACCCCCGACTAGCGGAGAGACCCAGTACTTC. Its translation is CASSPPTSGETQYF.

The V and J genes are TRBV6-1 and TRBJ2-7; 7 bases map to TRBD2. J lost 6 bases, V lost 11 bases, and 16 bases had no gene match. CDR1 and CDR2 from the germline V gene are MNHNS and SASEGT. The CDR3 is made up of 14 amino acids. CDR3 amino acids: CASCSGDVRSEQYF. CDR3 sequence (DNA): TGTGCCTCCTGCAGCGGGGACGTCCGCTCCGAGCAGTACTTC.

The V and J genes are TRBV6-6 and TRBJ1-4, with a tentative D call TRBD1 (6 bases). The CDR3 length is 14 residues. V gave up 7 bases and J gave up 7 bases, with 16 bases separating them. CDR1 is MNHNY and CDR2 is SVGAGI in the germline V gene (reference sequence). This chain's CDR3 is CASTNREMSEKLFF. The CDR3 coding sequence is TGTGCCAGCACAAACAGGGAGATGAGTGAAAAACTGTTTTTT.

The chain employs TRBV7-2 and TRBJ1-2; TRBD1 aligns across 8 bases. CDR1 SGHTA and CDR2 FQGNSA come from the germline V gene. The CDR3 is 17 residues long. V lost 1 base and J lost 8; bases outside the gene matches: 15. For the CDR3, the DNA is TGTGCCAGCAGCTTAGGAATCAGGACAGGGCCTAGTCGGGGCTACACCTTC. Amino acid sequence: CASSLGIRTGPSRGYTF.

The chain has TRBV10-3 and TRBJ2-7; 7 nucleotides agree with TRBD2. J gave up 3 bases and V 7 bases, and 6 bases lay outside the gene matches. There are 13 residues in the CDR3. Germline loops: CDR1 ENHRY, CDR2 SYGVKD. In DNA, the CDR3 is TGTGCCATCACCGAGGGAGGGGACTACGAGCAGTACTTC. This codes for CAITEGGDYEQYF.

The chain uses TRBV7-2 and TRBJ2-5, with unresolved D. Between the trimmed V and J ends, which lost 0 bases and 0 bases, there was a span of 2 bases. Germline V lookup: CDR1 SGHTA, CDR2 FQGNSA. CDR3 length: 13 residues. CDR3 DNA sequence: TGTGCCAGCAGCTTAGCCCACCAAGAGACCCAGTACTTC. Protein product: CASSLAHQETQYF. Supplemented by reference TRBV7-2 and TRBJ2-5, the full variable domain reads GAGVSQSPSNKVTEKGKDVELRCDPISGHTALYWYRQSLGQGLEFLIYFQGNSAPDKSGLPSDRFSAERTGGSVSTLTIQRTQQEDSAVYLCASSLAHQETQYFGPGTRLLVL.

This clone is a singleton in its sample. The V gene is TRBV7-6, the J gene TRBJ2-2; TRBD1 matches 8 bases. V was clipped by 5 bases and J by 2 bases; unmatched bases: 7. The CDR3 runs 16 residues. Germline-derived CDR1 and CDR2 are SGHVS and FNYEAQ. In nucleotides, the CDR3 is TGTGCCAGCAGCCCTCAGGGGGCGAAAAACACCGGGGAGCTGTTTTTT. This sequence encodes CASSPQGAKNTGELFF. Combining the CDR3 with reference TRBV7-6 and TRBJ2-2 gives the whole variable domain GAGVSQSPRYKVTKRGQDVALRCDPISGHVSLYWYRQALGQGPEFLTYFNYEAQQDKSGLPNDRFSAERPEGSISTLTIQRTEQRDSAMYRCASSPQGAKNTGELFFGEGSRLTVL.

The chain couples TRBV4-3 to TRBJ1-2, with no clear D. This CDR3 has 18 amino acids. Trimming left V 5 bases short and J 3 bases short, with 25 bases between. Germline values: CDR1 LGHNA, CDR2 YSLEER. The CDR3 DNA reads as TGCGCCAGCAGCAAGAAACCCCGCAAGGCAGGCCAGCACTATGGCTACACCTTC. Its translation is CASSKKPRKAGQHYGYTF.

J is TRBJ2-7 and V is TRBV27; D might be TRBD2 (5 bases). Germline loops: CDR1 MNHEY, CDR2 SMNVEV (reference sequence). This CDR3 contains 10 residues. V lost 8 bases to trimming and J lost 4 bases, with 6 bases between them. The CDR3 DNA follows: TGTGCCAGCCAGCGGTACGAGCAGTACTTC. It translates to CASQRYEQYF.

The chain recombines TRBV6-1 with TRBJ1-2; the D is unclear. The germline V gene encodes CDR1 MNHNS and CDR2 SASEGT. The CDR3 is 12 amino acids. V was cut by 0 bases and J by 13 bases, with 12 bases left in between. CDR3 loop: CASSEARTALTF. Here the CDR3 DNA reads TGTGCCAGCAGTGAAGCAAGGACCGCCCTCACCTTC.

V and J are TRBV30 and TRBJ2-3; perhaps TRBD1 as D (6 bases). Trimming left V 1 base short and J 9 bases short, with 8 bases between. This CDR3 comprises 11 residues. Germline CDR1 is GTSNPN and CDR2 is SVGIG (reference sequence). CDR3 residues: CAWSEGDTQYF. The CDR3 nucleotides read TGTGCCTGGAGTGAGGGGGACACGCAGTATTTT.

As regards this clone: This same CDR3 is encoded by further DNA sequences in the sample. The CDR3 is CASSPRTGQETQYF. DNA for the CDR3: TGTGCCAGCTCACCGCGGACAGGGCAAGAGACCCAGTACTTC. The chain has TRBV18 and TRBJ2-5; 8 nucleotides match TRBD1. The CDR3 loop spans 14 amino acids. Germline CDR1 and CDR2: KGHSH and LQKENI. Trimming took 3 bases from V and 2 from J; bases not matched to a gene: 2.